The clone carrying this T cell receptor beta chain was counted a few times. Antigen specificity is unknown. Only in-frame clones appear in the TCRdb table, and some are missing; sequencing was by immunoSEQ multiplex PCR. The table has more than 3,500 clones, about nine tenths seen once; the top ten hold 3% to 3.5%. The CDR3 length is 11 residues. Germline V gene lookup returns CDR1 GTSNPN and CDR2 SVGIG (reference sequence). V was shortened by 8 bases and J by 4 bases, with 9 bases between the two germline ends. The data stem from a study of brain metastases from non-small cell lung cancer. Findings of the study overall: In approximately 60% of brain metastases, T-cell clones were expanded compared with matched primary tumors. Compared with primary tumors, brain metastases showed less T-cell infiltration.

The receptor was isolated from a donor aged 40 or over with non-small cell lung cancer. V gene TRBV30 combines with J gene TRBJ2-1; the D gene is possibly TRBD1 (5 bases). The sample taken for sequencing was primary lung tumor tissue. CDR3 residues: CATQEYNEQFF. CDR3 bases: TGTGCCACACAGGAATACAATGAGCAGTTCTTC.